Shown below are 32 T cell receptor beta chains from a single sample sequenced in a study of blood T cell repertoires in COVID-19. Assay used: immunoSEQ multiplex PCR; TCRdb lists only in-frame clones, some missing. The sample yields about 23,000 clones, around nine tenths seen once. Sequencing input: peripheral blood. The receptor source for this set is a human donor with acute or convalescent COVID-19. The donor label of this sample is uncertain.

The chain combines TRBV15 with TRBJ1-1; tentatively, D is TRBD1 (5 bases). The CDR3 runs 15 residues. V lost 1 base and J 4 bases, leaving 13 bases between the germline ends. CDR1 LNHNV and CDR2 YYDKDF come from the germline V gene (reference sequence). The CDR3 sequence: CATSRGDSRSTEAFF. The CDR3 nucleotides read TGTGCCACCAGCAGAGGGGACTCCAGGTCCACTGAAGCTTTCTTT.

CDR3 nucleotide sequence: TGTGCCAGCAGCTTAGAACTCTACGAGCAGTACTTC. Residues: CASSLELYEQYF. The V and J genes are TRBV7-9 and TRBJ2-7, with D unresolved. This CDR3 is 12 amino acids long. With 1 base removed from V and 3 bases from J, the gap between germline ends came to 4 bases. Germline CDR1 SEHNR, CDR2 FQNEAQ (reference sequence).

This clone was counted between two and nine times. The V gene is TRBV3-1 (or the pseudogene TRBV3-2), the J gene TRBJ1-1; D not resolved. Trimming shortened V by 4 bases and J by 11 bases, and 14 bases separated the two germline ends. Germline V CDR1 and CDR2: LGHDT, YNNKEL (reference sequence). The CDR3 totals 12 residues. The CDR3 loop reads CASSPLGSGAFF. CDR3 sequence (DNA): TGTGCCAGCAGCCCCCTTGGGAGTGGGGCTTTCTTT.

This chain links TRBV2 with TRBJ1-5, with D possibly matching TRBD1 (5 bases). The CDR3 sequence is 14 residues long. Deletions cut 5 bases from V and 10 bases from J, with 18 bases between. Germline V CDR1 and CDR2: SNHLY, FYNNEI. The CDR3 spells CASSSGQGPLPQHF. The CDR3, as DNA: TGTGCCAGCAGTTCTGGGCAGGGCCCTCTACCCCAGCATTTT.

The CDR3 loop reads CASSSSGLVGGRYEQYF. CDR3 bases: TGTGCCAGCAGCTCCTCCGGACTAGTTGGGGGCCGCTACGAGCAGTACTTC. This chain links TRBV7-2 with TRBJ2-7, with a tentative D call TRBD2 (7 bases). Trimming left V 4 bases short and J 3 bases short, with 22 bases between. Germline lookup yields CDR1 SGHTA and CDR2 FQGNSA. The CDR3 extends over 17 amino acids.

V is TRBV7-2 and J is TRBJ2-3; 14 bases map to TRBD2. Trimming took 1 base from V and 6 from J; bases not matched to a gene: 9. From germline, CDR1 is SGHTA and CDR2 FQGNSA. There are 18 residues in the CDR3. The CDR3 coding sequence is TGTGCCAGCAGCTTAGTTAGAGGGACTAGCGGGGGTCGCGATACGCAGTATTTT. Translation: CASSLVRGTSGGRDTQYF.

This rearrangement joins TRBV19 to TRBJ2-2, with no clear D. V lost 3 bases and J lost 0, with 8 bases in between. CDR1 and CDR2 from the germline V gene are LNHDA and SQIVND (reference sequence). The CDR3 spans 15 residues. The CDR3 sequence: CASSIVQTNTGELFF. The CDR3 region has the DNA TGTGCCAGTAGTATTGTCCAGACGAACACCGGGGAGCTGTTTTTT.

The V and J genes are TRBV24-1 and TRBJ1-4; 7 bases are shared with TRBD1. CDR3 length: 14 amino acids. Germline lookup yields CDR1 KGHDR and CDR2 SFDVKD. Losses at the gene ends were 3 bases for V and 4 bases for J; bases not matched to a gene: 1. The CDR3 loop reads CATSDGQVNEKLFF. In DNA form, the CDR3 reads TGTGCCACCAGTGATGGACAGGTTAATGAAAAACTGTTTTTT.

V and J are TRBV7-2 and TRBJ2-1; 8 bases are shared with TRBD2. V was pared by 5 bases and J by 2 bases, with 5 bases of the junction left unmatched. CDR3 length: 15 amino acids. Germline CDR1 reads SGHTA; CDR2 reads FQGNSA. The DNA of the CDR3 is TGTGCCAGCAGCAGCAGACTAGCGCCCTACAATGAGCAGTTCTTC. It is translated as CASSSRLAPYNEQFF. Complete variable domain (other parts from reference TRBV7-2 and TRBJ2-1): GAGVSQSPSNKVTEKGKDVELRCDPISGHTALYWYRQSLGQGLEFLIYFQGNSAPDKSGLPSDRFSAERTGGSVSTLTIQRTQQEDSAVYLCASSSRLAPYNEQFFGPGTRLTVL.

This clone was counted a few times. This chain's CDR3 is CASSQGRGNYGYTF. CDR3 DNA: TGTGCCAGCAGCCAGGGGAGAGGGAACTATGGCTACACCTTC. This chain connects TRBV7-2 to TRBJ1-2; possible D gene TRBD1, 6 bases. Germline-derived CDR1 and CDR2 are SGHTA and FQGNSA. V shed 5 bases and J shed 2 bases, with 12 bases lying between them. CDR3 length equals 14 residues.

A single count supports this clone. The V gene is TRBV5-6, the J gene TRBJ2-5; 10 bases are a match to TRBD1. The V gene end was trimmed by 3 bases and the J gene end by 5 bases; junction bases not matched to a gene: 7. CDR3 length: 15 residues. Germline CDR1 reads SGHDT; CDR2 reads YYEEEE. The CDR3 nucleotides are TGTGCCAGCAGCTCCCCGACAGGGGGCGTGGAGACCCAGTACTTC. This encodes CASSSPTGGVETQYF.

This clone was observed a few times. Different DNA sequences within this sample yield the same CDR3. This sequence joins TRBV18 and TRBJ2-3, with a weak D call TRBD1 (5 bases). Germline CDR1 reads KGHSH; CDR2 reads LQKENI. CDR3 length: 15 amino acids. The germline V and J ends were trimmed by 0 bases and 1 base, with 8 bases remaining between them. The DNA for the CDR3 is TGTGCCAGCTCACCACCGGGGCAGGGCACAGATACGCAGTATTTT. This translates into CASSPPGQGTDTQYF.

The CDR3 is CASTRGGKQETQYF. Here the CDR3 DNA reads TGTGCCAGTACCCGGGGGGGGAAACAAGAGACCCAGTACTTC. The chain carries TRBV19 and TRBJ2-5; 8 bases are a match to TRBD2. Per germline, CDR1 LNHDA and CDR2 SQIVND (reference sequence). V gave up 7 bases and J gave up 2 bases; unmatched junction bases: 6. The CDR3 has 14 residues.

Only a few counts were recorded for this clone. CDR3 DNA: TGTGCCAGTAGTATAGGGACAAGGACTGGAAACACCATATATTTT. Protein: CASSIGTRTGNTIYF. The chain has TRBV19 and TRBJ1-3; tentatively, D is TRBD1 (5 bases). The germline gives CDR1 LNHDA, CDR2 SQIVND (reference sequence). V was pared by 1 base and J by 2 bases, with 9 bases between. This CDR3 is built from 15 residues.

This chain uses TRBV7-2 with TRBJ1-2; D possibly corresponds to TRBD1 (6 bases). The CDR3 runs to 13 residues. Germline V gene sequence: CDR1 SGHTA, CDR2 FQGNSA. The V end was cut by 2 bases, the J end by 5 bases, with 9 bases between. CDR3 coding DNA: TGTGCCAGCAGCTTATACAGGGAGTATGGCTACACCTTC. Its protein product is CASSLYREYGYTF.

This clone was detected only a few times. The sample holds other DNA sequences that translate to the same CDR3. The chain recombines TRBV5-1 with TRBJ1-3; D unclear. The CDR3 contains 15 residues. V was clipped by 0 bases and J by 1 base, with 8 bases between them. Germline assignment: CDR1 SGHRS and CDR2 YFSETQ. The CDR3 coding sequence is TGCGCCAGCAGCTTGGCGGGCGGGTCTGGAAACACCATATATTTT. Translated, it gives CASSLAGGSGNTIYF. Complete variable domain (other parts from reference TRBV5-1 and TRBJ1-3): KAGVTQTPRYLIKTRGQQVTLSCSPISGHRSVSWYQQTPGQGLQFLFEYFSETQRNKGNFPGRFSGRQFSNSRSEMNVSTLELGDSALYLCASSLAGGSGNTIYFGEGSWLTVV.

V gene TRBV5-1 combines with J gene TRBJ2-7; D gene unclear. With 0 bases removed from V and 7 bases from J, the gap between germline ends came to 11 bases. The length of the CDR3 is 13 residues. CDR1 and CDR2 from the germline V gene are SGHRS and YFSETQ. The CDR3 here is CASSLVGGTEQYF. In DNA, the CDR3 is TGCGCCAGCAGCTTGGTAGGCGGTACTGAGCAGTACTTC.

This clone is a singleton in its sample. The V and J genes are TRBV2 and TRBJ1-5, with D unclear. CDR3 length equals 15 residues. Per the germline V gene, CDR1 is SNHLY and CDR2 is FYNNEI. V dropped 1 base and J dropped 0 bases, with 7 bases sitting between them. The CDR3: CASSEVTYSNQPQHF. CDR3 nucleotide sequence: TGTGCCAGCAGTGAAGTAACTTATAGCAATCAGCCCCAGCATTTT.

The rearrangement joins TRBV6-1 to TRBJ2-4, with TRBD2 matching 7 bases. V lost 3 bases to trimming and J lost 8 bases; unmatched junction nucleotides: 10. CDR3 length equals 15 residues. Germline CDR1 and CDR2: MNHNS and SASEGT. CDR3 sequence: CASSEGTGGGYIQYF. CDR3 nucleotides: TGTGCCAGCAGTGAGGGGACTGGGGGGGGATACATTCAGTACTTC.

The rearrangement joins TRBV6-6 to TRBJ2-3, with a possible D match to TRBD2 (7 bases). Trimming removed 6 bases from V and 0 bases from J, with 10 bases in between. The CDR3 is 14 amino acids. Germline CDR1 reads MNHNY; CDR2 reads SVGAGI (reference sequence). The CDR3 spells CASRGGQSTDTQYF. DNA of the CDR3: TGTGCCAGCAGGGGGGGGCAGAGCACAGATACGCAGTATTTT.

The genes are TRBV6-2 or TRBV6-3 and TRBJ1-2; 12 nucleotides align to TRBD1. Looked up from germline, CDR1 is MNHEY and CDR2 is SVGEGT. V shed 2 bases, J shed 2 bases, and the junction held 6 bases outside the gene matches. CDR3 length: 17 amino acids. In DNA form, the CDR3 reads TGTGCCAGCAGTTACCTCGGGACAGGGGGCATAAACTATGGCTACACCTTC. It encodes CASSYLGTGGINYGYTF.

This clone was detected only once. An end of the junction differs from the germline gene, which may be a read error. The chain combines TRBV3-1 (or the pseudogene TRBV3-2) with TRBJ1-3; TRBD1 aligns across 8 bases. Germline CDR1 reads LGHDT; CDR2 reads YNNKEL (reference sequence). This CDR3 comprises 15 residues. CDR3 residues: CASSRTGSFGDTIYF. As DNA, the CDR3 is TGTGCCAGCAGTCGGACAGGGAGTTTTGGAGACACCATATATTTT.

J is TRBJ1-3 and V is TRBV27; 9 bases match TRBD1. Looked up from germline, CDR1 is MNHEY and CDR2 is SMNVEV (reference sequence). The V and J ends lost 7 bases and 2 bases, in that order; junction bases with no gene match: 3. This CDR3 comprises 14 residues. DNA of the CDR3: TGTGCCAGCAAGGACAGGGGCCCTGGAAACACCATATATTTT. This translates into CASKDRGPGNTIYF.

J is TRBJ2-2 and V is TRBV5-1; 8 nucleotides match TRBD2. The CDR3 spans 17 residues. Germline loops: CDR1 SGHRS, CDR2 YFSETQ. J gave up 6 bases and V 0 bases, and 10 bases lay outside the gene matches. This CDR3 reads CASSLAVIAGSSGELFF. In DNA, the CDR3 is TGCGCCAGCAGCTTGGCCGTTATAGCGGGGTCGTCCGGGGAGCTGTTTTTT.

This clone occurred a few times. This sequence joins TRBV3-1 (or the pseudogene TRBV3-2) and TRBJ2-1; possibly TRBD2 for D (6 bases). Germline values: CDR1 LGHDT, CDR2 YNNKEL (reference sequence). V was clipped by 0 bases and J by 3 bases, with 12 bases between them. The CDR3 consists of 16 residues. CDR3 protein: CASSQDSGQIYNEQFF. For the CDR3, the DNA is TGTGCCAGCAGCCAAGATAGCGGTCAGATCTACAATGAGCAGTTCTTC.

J is TRBJ1-5 and V is TRBV5-1; D gene unclear. V was pared by 0 bases and J by 0 bases, with 7 bases between. This CDR3 region has 15 residues. The germline V gene has CDR1 SGHRS and CDR2 YFSETQ. CDR3 in DNA: TGCGCCAGCAGCTTGGATTCCTATAGCAATCAGCCCCAGCATTTT. Encoded protein: CASSLDSYSNQPQHF.

The J gene is TRBJ1-2, the V gene TRBV7-9; possible D gene TRBD1, 6 bases. Trimming shortened V by 3 bases and J by 4 bases, and 15 bases separated the two germline ends. This CDR3 has 15 residues. Per germline, CDR1 SEHNR and CDR2 FQNEAQ (reference sequence). The CDR3 spells CASSLAQGFGYGYTF. The CDR3 DNA reads TGTGCCAGCAGCTTGGCCCAGGGGTTCGGCTATGGCTACACCTTC.

This chain links TRBV19 with TRBJ2-3, with 7 bases aligning to TRBD1. With V trimmed by 3 bases and J by 4 bases, 4 bases remained unmatched. The germline V gene has CDR1 LNHDA and CDR2 SQIVND (reference sequence). The CDR3 sequence is 14 residues long. CDR3 region: CASSITGVADTQYF. The DNA of the CDR3 is TGTGCCAGTAGTATTACAGGGGTGGCAGATACGCAGTATTTT.

V is TRBV29-1 and J is TRBJ2-3, with D unclear. V shed 6 bases and J shed 2 bases, with 6 bases lying between them. The V gene's germline CDR1 is SQVTM and CDR2 ANQGSEA. The CDR3 contains 11 residues. CDR3 amino acids: CSVVATDTQYF. DNA of the CDR3: TGCAGCGTGGTAGCCACAGATACGCAGTATTTT.

This clone turned up a few times. The gene calls are TRBV2 and TRBJ1-2; D is ambiguous. The CDR3 has 12 amino acids. The V gene's germline CDR1 is SNHLY and CDR2 FYNNEI. V lost 1 base and J 5 bases, leaving 5 bases between the germline ends. The CDR3 is CASSEERYGYTF. As DNA, the CDR3 is TGTGCCAGCAGTGAAGAGAGATATGGCTACACCTTC.

The chain carries TRBV5-4 and TRBJ2-3; D call uncertain. The germline V and J ends were trimmed by 7 bases and 6 bases, with 15 bases remaining between them. This CDR3 contains 13 residues. Germline V lookup: CDR1 SGHNT, CDR2 YYREEE (reference sequence). The CDR3 DNA follows: TGTGCCAGCTTCTTCCTGGGCTCGGATACGCAGTATTTT. Amino acids: CASFFLGSDTQYF.

The gene calls are TRBV2 and TRBJ1-1, with D unclear. There are 15 residues in the CDR3. CDR1 SNHLY and CDR2 FYNNEI come from the germline V gene. Deletions cut 3 bases from V and 5 bases from J, with 16 bases between. As DNA, the CDR3 is TGTGCCAGCAGTGATTTCGGGTCCTCGGGGACTGAAGCTTTCTTT. Residues: CASSDFGSSGTEAFF.